This TCR beta chain emerged from a study of shared clonotypes between healthy human individuals. This CDR3 is 13 amino acids long. Looked up from germline, CDR1 is SGHAT and CDR2 is FQNNGV. Trimming took 1 base from V and 7 from J, leaving 8 bases between them. With respect to this clone: What it recognizes is unknown.

Study results and limitations: Clonotype sharing among the donors was expected to vary with sequencing depth.

Here immunoSEQ multiplex PCR was the method, and the copy in TCRdb shows in-frame clones only, minus some. Of about a million clones listed, approximately 72% are singletons. Sequencing was done on a sample of memory CD4+ T cells sorted from blood. Subset in this sample: CD45RA-negative fraction. This TCR came from a man younger than 35 in good health. The V call is TRBV11-2, the J call TRBJ1-5; D is uncertain. The CDR3 bases are TGTGCCAGCAGCTTAGGGCCCGAGCAGCCCCAGCATTTT. This encodes CASSLGPEQPQHF. Combining the CDR3 with reference TRBV11-2 and TRBJ1-5 gives the whole variable domain EAGVAQSPRYKIIEKRQSVAFWCNPISGHATLYWYQQILGQGPKLLIQFQNNGVVDDSQLPKDRFSAERLKGVDSTLKIQPAKLEDSAVYLCASSLGPEQPQHFGDGTRLSIL.